This TCR beta chain was sequenced in a study of early T cells in non-severe SARS-CoV-2 infection. Study results and limitations: CD4 and private specificities were missed by VDJdb matching, which favored anti-spike CD8 responses.

Each CDR3 protein gets one entry after TCRdb re-called the 5' RACE reads with MiXCR. This table has more than 40,000 distinct CDR3 sequences, over 3% appearing once. Trimming left V 1 base short and J 1 base short, with 8 bases between. Germline V gene sequence: CDR1 SGHVS, CDR2 FNYEAQ. The CDR3 loop spans 15 amino acids. This clonotype was seen ten or more times. The antigen is undetermined. V and J are TRBV7-6 and TRBJ2-1, with D unclear. The receptor was derived from an adult who was a healthcare worker with PCR-confirmed SARS-CoV-2 infection or an uninfected control (not recorded which). Input material: whole blood. The CDR3: CASSLVPRSYNEQFF. The CDR3 DNA is TGTGCCAGCAGCTTAGTACCGAGGTCCTACAATGAGCAGTTCTTC.